This TCR beta chain was sequenced for a study of blood T cell repertoires in COVID-19. The overall study: Both acute and convalescent COVID-19 samples were obtained from the United States, Italy and Spain.

Everyone who took part was about 18 to 89 years old, and they came from fewer than 25 US areas. Clinical history reported by participants formed the basis on which cohorts were assigned. Germline values: CDR1 ENHRY, CDR2 SYGVKD. The CDR3 consists of 12 residues. The V and J ends lost 10 bases and 10 bases respectively, with 17 bases between them. Authors' methods: Amplified reference gene primers provided the basis for estimating nucleated cell counts. Data came from immunoSEQ multiplex PCR; TCRdb stores just in-frame clones and leaves some out. V and J calls plus clone size are reproduced from that table; the DNA served to infer D and trimming. The sample comprises approximately 260,000 clones, around nine tenths of which are singletons, and less than 2.5% rests with the top ten.

This rearrangement joins TRBV10-3 to TRBJ2-1, with a weak D call TRBD1 (6 bases). What was sequenced was PBMCs or T cells enriched from blood (not recorded which). The receptor was isolated from a woman between 18 and 29 years old who had recovered from COVID-19. CDR3 sequence (DNA): TGTGCCACCCAGAAGGTGGGACAAGAGCAGTTCTTC. Residues: CATQKVGQEQFF.